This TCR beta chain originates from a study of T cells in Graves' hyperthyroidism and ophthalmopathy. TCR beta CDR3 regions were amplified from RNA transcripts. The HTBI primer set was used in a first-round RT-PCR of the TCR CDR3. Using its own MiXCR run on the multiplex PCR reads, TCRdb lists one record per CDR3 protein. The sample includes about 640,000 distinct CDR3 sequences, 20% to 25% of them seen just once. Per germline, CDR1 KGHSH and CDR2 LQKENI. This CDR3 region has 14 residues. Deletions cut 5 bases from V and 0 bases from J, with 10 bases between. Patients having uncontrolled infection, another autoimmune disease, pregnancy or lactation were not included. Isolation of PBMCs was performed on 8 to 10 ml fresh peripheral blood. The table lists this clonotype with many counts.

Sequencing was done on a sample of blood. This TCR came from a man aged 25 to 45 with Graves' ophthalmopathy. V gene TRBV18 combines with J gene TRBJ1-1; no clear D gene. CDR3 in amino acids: CASSSGIMNTEAFF. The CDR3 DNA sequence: TGTGCCAGCTCATCGGGGATTATGAACACTGAAGCTTTCTTT.